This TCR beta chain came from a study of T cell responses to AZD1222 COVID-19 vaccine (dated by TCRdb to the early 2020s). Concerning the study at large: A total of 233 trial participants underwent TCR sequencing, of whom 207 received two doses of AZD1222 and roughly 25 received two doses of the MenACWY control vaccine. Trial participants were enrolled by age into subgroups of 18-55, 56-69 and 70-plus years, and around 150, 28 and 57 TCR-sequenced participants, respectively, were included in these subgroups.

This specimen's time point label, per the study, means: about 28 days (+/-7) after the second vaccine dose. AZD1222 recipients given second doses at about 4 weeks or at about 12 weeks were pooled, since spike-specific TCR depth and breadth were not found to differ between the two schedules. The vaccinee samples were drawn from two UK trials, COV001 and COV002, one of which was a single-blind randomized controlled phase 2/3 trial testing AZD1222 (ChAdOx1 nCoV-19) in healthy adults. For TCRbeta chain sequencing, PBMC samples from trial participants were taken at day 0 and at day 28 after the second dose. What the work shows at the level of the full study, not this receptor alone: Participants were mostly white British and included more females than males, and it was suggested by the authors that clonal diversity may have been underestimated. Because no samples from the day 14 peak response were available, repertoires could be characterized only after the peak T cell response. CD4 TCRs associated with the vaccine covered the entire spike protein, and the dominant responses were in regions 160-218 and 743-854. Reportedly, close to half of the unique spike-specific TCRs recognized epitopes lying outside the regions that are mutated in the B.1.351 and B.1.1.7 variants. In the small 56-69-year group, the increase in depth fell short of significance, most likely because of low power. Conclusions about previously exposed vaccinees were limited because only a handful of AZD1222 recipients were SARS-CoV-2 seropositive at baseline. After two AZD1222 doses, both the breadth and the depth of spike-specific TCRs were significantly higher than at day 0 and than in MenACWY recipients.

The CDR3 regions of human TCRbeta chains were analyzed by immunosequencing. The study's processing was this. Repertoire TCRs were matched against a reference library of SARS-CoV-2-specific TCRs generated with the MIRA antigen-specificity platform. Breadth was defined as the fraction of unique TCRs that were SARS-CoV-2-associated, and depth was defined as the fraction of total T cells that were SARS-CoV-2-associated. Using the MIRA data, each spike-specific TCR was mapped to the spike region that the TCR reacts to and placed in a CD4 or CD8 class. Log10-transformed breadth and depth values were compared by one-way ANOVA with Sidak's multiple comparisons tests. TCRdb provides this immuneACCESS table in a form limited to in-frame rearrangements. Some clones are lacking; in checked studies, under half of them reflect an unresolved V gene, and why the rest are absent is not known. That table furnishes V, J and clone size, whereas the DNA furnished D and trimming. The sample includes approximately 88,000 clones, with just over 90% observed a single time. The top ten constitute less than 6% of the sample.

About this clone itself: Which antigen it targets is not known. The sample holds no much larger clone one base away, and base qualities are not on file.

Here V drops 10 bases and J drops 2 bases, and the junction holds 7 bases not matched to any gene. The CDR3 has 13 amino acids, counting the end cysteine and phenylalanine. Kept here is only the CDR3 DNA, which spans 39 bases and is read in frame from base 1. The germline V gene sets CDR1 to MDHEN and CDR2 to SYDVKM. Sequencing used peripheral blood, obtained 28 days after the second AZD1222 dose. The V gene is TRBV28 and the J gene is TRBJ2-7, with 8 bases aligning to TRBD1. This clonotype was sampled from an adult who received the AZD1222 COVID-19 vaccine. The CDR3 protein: CATGQGSPYEQYF. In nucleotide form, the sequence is TGTGCCACCGGACAGGGATCCCCCTACGAGCAGTACTTC. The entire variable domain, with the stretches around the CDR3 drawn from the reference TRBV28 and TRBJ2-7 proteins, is DVKVTQSSRYLVKRTGEKVFLECVQDMDHENMFWYRQDPGLGLRLIYFSYDVKMKEKGDIPEGYSVSREKKERFSLILESASTNQTSMYLCATGQGSPYEQYFGPGTRLTVT.